This entry features one TCR beta chain sequence. Some clones are missing from TCRdb's copy, which holds only in-frame ones; the method was immunoSEQ multiplex PCR. Of around 250,000 clones in the sample, approximately 88% were seen once. This specimen comes from a study of blood T cell repertoires in COVID-19. This CDR3 has 15 amino acids. Unmatched junction bases numbered 4, after V lost 3 bases and J lost 1 base. Germline CDR1 and CDR2: LNHDA and SQIVND (reference sequence). The J gene is TRBJ2-3, the V gene TRBV19; 7 bases line up with TRBD2. Sequencing was carried out using peripheral blood. The sequence came from a woman in her 70s with COVID-19, enrolled during active disease. This chain's CDR3 is CASSIYLAGTDTQYF. Written as DNA, the CDR3 is TGTGCCAGTAGTATTTACCTAGCGGGCACAGATACGCAGTATTTT. The full variable domain, in which reference TRBV19 and TRBJ2-3 provide the parts outside the CDR3, is DGGITQSPKYLFRKEGQNVTLSCEQNLNHDAMYWYRQDPGQGLRLIYYSQIVNDFQKGDIAEGYSVSREKKESFPLTVTSAQKNPTAFYLCASSIYLAGTDTQYFGPGTRLTVL.